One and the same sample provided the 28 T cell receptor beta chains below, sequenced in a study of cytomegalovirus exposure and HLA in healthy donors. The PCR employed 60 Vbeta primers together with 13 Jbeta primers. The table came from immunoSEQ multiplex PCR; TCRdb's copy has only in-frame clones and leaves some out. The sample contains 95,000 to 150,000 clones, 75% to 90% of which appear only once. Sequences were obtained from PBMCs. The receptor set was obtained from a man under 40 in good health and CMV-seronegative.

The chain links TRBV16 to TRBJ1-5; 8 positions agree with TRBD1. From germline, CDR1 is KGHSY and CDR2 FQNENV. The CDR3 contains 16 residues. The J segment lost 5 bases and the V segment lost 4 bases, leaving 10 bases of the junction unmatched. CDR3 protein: CASSPTTGARDQPQHF. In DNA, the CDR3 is TGTGCCAGCAGCCCAACGACAGGGGCTCGGGATCAGCCCCAGCATTTT.

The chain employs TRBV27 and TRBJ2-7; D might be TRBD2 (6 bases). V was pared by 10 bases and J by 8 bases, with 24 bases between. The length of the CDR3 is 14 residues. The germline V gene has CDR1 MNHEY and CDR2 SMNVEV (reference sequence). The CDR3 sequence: CATRGMDRVGKQYF. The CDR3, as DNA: TGTGCCACCCGGGGGATGGACCGAGTTGGAAAGCAGTACTTC.

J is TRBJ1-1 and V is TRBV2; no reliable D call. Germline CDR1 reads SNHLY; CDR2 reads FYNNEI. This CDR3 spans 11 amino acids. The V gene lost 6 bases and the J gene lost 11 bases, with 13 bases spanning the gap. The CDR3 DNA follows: TGTGCCAGCAGGGCAGAAACGAGGGCTTTCTTT. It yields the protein CASRAETRAFF. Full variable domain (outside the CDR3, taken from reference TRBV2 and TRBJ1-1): EPEVTQTPSHQVTQMGQEVILRCVPISNHLYFYWYRQILGQKVEFLVSFYNNEISEKSEIFDDQFSVERPDGSNFTLKIRSTKLEDSAMYFCASRAETRAFFGQGTRLTVV.

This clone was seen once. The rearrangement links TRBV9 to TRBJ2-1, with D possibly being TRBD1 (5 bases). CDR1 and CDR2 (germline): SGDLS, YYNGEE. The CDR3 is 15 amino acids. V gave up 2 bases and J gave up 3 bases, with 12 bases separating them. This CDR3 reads CASSVAGYSYNEQFF. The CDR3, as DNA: TGTGCCAGCAGCGTCGCAGGGTACAGCTACAATGAGCAGTTCTTC.

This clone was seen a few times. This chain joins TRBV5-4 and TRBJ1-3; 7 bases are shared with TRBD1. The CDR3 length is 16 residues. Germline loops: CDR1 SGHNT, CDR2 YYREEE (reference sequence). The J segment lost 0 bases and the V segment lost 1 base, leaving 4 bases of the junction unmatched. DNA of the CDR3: TGTGCCAGCAGCTTGCCTACAGGGGACTCTGGAAACACCATATATTTT. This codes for CASSLPTGDSGNTIYF.

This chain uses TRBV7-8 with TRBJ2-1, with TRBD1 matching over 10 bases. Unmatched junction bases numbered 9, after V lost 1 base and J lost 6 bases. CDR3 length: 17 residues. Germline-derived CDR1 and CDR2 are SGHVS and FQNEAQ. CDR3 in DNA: TGTGCCAGCAGCTTAGGCACCGGGACAGGGGTTCGCAATGAGCAGTTCTTC. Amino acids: CASSLGTGTGVRNEQFF.

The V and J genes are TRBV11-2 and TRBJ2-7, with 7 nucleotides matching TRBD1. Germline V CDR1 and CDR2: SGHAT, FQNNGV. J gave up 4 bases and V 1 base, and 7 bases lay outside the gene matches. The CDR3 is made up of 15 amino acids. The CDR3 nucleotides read TGTGCCAGCAGCTTAGCCCTCAAACAGGGGTACGAGCAGTACTTC. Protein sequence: CASSLALKQGYEQYF.

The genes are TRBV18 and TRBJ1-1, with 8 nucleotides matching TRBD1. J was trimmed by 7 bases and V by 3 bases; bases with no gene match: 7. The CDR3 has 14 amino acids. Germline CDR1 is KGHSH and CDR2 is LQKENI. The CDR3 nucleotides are TGTGCCAGCTCACCTGCCCTTGGACAGGGTGAAGCTTTCTTT. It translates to CASSPALGQGEAFF. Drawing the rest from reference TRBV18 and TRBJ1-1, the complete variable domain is NAGVMQNPRHLVRRRGQEARLRCSPMKGHSHVYWYRQLPEEGLKFMVYLQKENIIDESGMPKERFSAEFPKEGPSILRIQQVVRGDSAAYFCASSPALGQGEAFFGQGTRLTVV.

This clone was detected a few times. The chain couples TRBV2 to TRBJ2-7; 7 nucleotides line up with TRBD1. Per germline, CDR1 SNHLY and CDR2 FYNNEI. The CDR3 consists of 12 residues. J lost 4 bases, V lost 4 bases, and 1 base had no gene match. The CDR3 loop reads CASSGDSYEQYF. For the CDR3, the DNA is TGTGCCAGCAGTGGGGACAGTTACGAGCAGTACTTC.

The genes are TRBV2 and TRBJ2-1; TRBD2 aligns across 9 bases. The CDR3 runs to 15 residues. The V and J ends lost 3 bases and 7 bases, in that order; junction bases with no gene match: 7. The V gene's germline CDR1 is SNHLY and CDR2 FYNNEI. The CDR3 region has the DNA TGTGCCAGCAGTGATTGGGCGGGGGGGCATAATGAGCAGTTCTTC. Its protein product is CASSDWAGGHNEQFF. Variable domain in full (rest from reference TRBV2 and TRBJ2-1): EPEVTQTPSHQVTQMGQEVILRCVPISNHLYFYWYRQILGQKVEFLVSFYNNEISEKSEIFDDQFSVERPDGSNFTLKIRSTKLEDSAMYFCASSDWAGGHNEQFFGPGTRLTVL.

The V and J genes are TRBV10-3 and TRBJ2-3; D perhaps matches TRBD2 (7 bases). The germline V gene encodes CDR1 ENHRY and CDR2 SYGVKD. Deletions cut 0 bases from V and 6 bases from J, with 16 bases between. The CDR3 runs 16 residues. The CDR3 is CAISESRTGGQDTQYF. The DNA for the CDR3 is TGTGCCATCAGTGAGTCGAGGACGGGGGGCCAGGATACGCAGTATTTT.

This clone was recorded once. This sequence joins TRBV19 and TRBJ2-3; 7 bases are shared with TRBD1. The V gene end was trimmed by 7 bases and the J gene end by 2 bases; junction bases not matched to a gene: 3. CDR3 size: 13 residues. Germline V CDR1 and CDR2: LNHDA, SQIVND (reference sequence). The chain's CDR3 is CASNQGVTDTQYF. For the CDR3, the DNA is TGTGCCAGTAACCAGGGGGTCACAGATACGCAGTATTTT.

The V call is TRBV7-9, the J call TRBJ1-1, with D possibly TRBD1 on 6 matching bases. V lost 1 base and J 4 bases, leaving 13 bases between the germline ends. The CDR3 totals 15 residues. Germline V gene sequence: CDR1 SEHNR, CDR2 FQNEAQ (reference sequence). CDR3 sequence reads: CASSLGGAGGTEAFF. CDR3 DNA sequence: TGTGCCAGCAGCTTAGGGGGGGCGGGAGGCACTGAAGCTTTCTTT.

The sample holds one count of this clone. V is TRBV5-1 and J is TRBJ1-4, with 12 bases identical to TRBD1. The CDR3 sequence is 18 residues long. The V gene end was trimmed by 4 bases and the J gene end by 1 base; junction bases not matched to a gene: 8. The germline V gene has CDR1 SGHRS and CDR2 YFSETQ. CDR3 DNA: TGCGCCAGCAGCGACCGGGACAGGGGGCCGGTAACTAATGAAAAACTGTTTTTT. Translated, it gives CASSDRDRGPVTNEKLFF.

CDR3 in DNA: TGTGCCAGCAGTGTCTACAGGGGTGAAGATACGCAGTATTTT. Amino acid sequence: CASSVYRGEDTQYF. This rearrangement joins TRBV2 to TRBJ2-3; 7 bases are shared with TRBD1. Trimming cost V 4 bases and J 5 bases; bases outside gene matches: 6. The CDR3 length is 14 residues. Per germline, CDR1 SNHLY and CDR2 FYNNEI.

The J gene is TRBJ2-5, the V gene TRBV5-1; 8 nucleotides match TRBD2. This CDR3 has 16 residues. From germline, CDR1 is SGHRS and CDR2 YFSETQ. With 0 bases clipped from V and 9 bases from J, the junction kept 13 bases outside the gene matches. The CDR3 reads CASSLDTGGGLRAQYF. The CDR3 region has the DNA TGCGCCAGCAGCTTGGACACTGGCGGGGGGCTGAGGGCCCAGTACTTC.

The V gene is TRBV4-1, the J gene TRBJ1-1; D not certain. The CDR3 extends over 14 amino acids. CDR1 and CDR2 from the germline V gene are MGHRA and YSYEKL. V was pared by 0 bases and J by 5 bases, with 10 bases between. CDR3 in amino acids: CASSQDAAWTEAFF. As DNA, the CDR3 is TGCGCCAGCAGCCAAGACGCGGCATGGACTGAAGCTTTCTTT.

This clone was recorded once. The CDR3: CASSLGGGRGYEQYF. The CDR3 region has the DNA TGTGCCAGCAGCTTGGGCGGCGGCAGGGGCTACGAGCAGTACTTC. This sequence joins TRBV11-2 and TRBJ2-5, with D perhaps TRBD1 (6 bases). The J call is in doubt because the DNA end fits TRBJ2-7 better. This CDR3 has 15 residues. The germline V gene encodes CDR1 SGHAT and CDR2 FQNNGV.

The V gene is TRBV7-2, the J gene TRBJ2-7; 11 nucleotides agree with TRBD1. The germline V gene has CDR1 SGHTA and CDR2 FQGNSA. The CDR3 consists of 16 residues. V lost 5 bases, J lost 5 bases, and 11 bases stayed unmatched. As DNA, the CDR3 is TGTGCCAGCAGCCCTGTCGGGACAGGGGGGTTTCACGAGCAGTACTTC. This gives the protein CASSPVGTGGFHEQYF.

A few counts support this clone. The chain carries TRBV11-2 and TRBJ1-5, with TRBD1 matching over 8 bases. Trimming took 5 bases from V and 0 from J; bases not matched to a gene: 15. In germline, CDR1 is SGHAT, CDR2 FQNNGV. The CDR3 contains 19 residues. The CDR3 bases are TGTGCCAGCAGCCCCCCCGGGACAGGCCCCTTATATAGCAATCAGCCCCAGCATTTT. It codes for CASSPPGTGPLYSNQPQHF.

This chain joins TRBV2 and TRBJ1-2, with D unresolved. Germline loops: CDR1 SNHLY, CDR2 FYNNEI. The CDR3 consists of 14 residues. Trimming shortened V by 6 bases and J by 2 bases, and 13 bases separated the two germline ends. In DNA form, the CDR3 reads TGTGCCAGCAGGTCTCGCACAGCAAACTATGGCTACACCTTC. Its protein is CASRSRTANYGYTF.

The CDR3 spells CASSRDRVNTEAFF. The CDR3 nucleotides read TGCGCCAGCAGCCGTGACAGGGTTAACACTGAAGCTTTCTTT. The rearrangement uses TRBV5-1 and TRBJ1-1; 7 nucleotides line up with TRBD1. Germline values: CDR1 SGHRS, CDR2 YFSETQ. After removal of 4 bases from V and 2 bases from J, the junction contained 5 bases not matched to a gene. CDR3 length: 14 residues.

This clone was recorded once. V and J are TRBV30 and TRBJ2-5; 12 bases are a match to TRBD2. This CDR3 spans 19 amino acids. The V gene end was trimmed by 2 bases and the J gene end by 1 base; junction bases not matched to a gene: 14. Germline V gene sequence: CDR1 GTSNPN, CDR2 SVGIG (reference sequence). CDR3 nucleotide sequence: TGTGCCTGGAGTACACGAACCATTCTAGCGGGGGGGTTCCAAGAGACCCAGTACTTC. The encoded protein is CAWSTRTILAGGFQETQYF.

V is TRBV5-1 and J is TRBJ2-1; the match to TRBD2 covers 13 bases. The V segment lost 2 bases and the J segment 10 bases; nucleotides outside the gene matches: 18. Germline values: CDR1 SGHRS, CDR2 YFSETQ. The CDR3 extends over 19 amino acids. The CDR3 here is CASSFPGLAGYPPGGEQFF. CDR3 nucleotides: TGCGCCAGCAGCTTTCCGGGACTAGCGGGGTACCCCCCGGGGGGCGAGCAGTTCTTC.

The CDR3 DNA reads as TGTGCCAGCAGCTTCAGCGGGGGCACGAAGGATACGCAGTATTTT. Residues: CASSFSGGTKDTQYF. The chain has TRBV7-2 and TRBJ2-3; TRBD2 matches at 8 bases. Germline CDR1 reads SGHTA; CDR2 reads FQGNSA. The CDR3 totals 15 residues. The V gene end was trimmed by 3 bases and the J gene end by 6 bases; junction bases not matched to a gene: 8.

This CDR3 reads CATSSSGELFF. The CDR3, as DNA: TGCGCCACCTCTTCCTCCGGGGAGCTGTTTTTT. V is TRBV10-1 and J is TRBJ2-2; the D is unclear. The length of the CDR3 is 11 residues. V lost 10 bases and J lost 6, with 9 bases in between. Germline CDR1 WNHNN, CDR2 SYGVQD (reference sequence).

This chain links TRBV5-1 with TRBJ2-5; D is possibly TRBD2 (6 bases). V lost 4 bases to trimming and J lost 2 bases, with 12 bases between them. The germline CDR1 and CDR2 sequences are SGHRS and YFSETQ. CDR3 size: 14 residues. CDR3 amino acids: CASSPEGIQETQYF. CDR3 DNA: TGCGCCAGCAGCCCGGAGGGGATTCAAGAGACCCAGTACTTC.

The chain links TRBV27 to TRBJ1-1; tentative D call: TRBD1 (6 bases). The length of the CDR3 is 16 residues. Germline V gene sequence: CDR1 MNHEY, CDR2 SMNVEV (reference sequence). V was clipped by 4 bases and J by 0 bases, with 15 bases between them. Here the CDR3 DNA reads TGTGCCAGCAGTTCTCGGGGGGCCCCGATGAACACTGAAGCTTTCTTT. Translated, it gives CASSSRGAPMNTEAFF.